The 24 T cell receptor beta chains listed next were all sequenced from one sample in a study of cytomegalovirus exposure and HLA in healthy donors. It was with 60 Vbeta and 13 Jbeta primers that the PCR ran. Only in-frame clones appear in the TCRdb table, and some are missing; sequencing was by immunoSEQ multiplex PCR. The table shows 150,000 to 200,000 clones, with over 75% occurring only once. Sequences were obtained from PBMCs. Receptors were obtained from a girl in the first two years of life in good health and CMV-seronegative.

The chain is built from TRBV4-1 and TRBJ1-2; TRBD1 might be the D (6 bases). The CDR3 has 15 amino acids. V was clipped by 2 bases and J by 7 bases, with 17 bases between them. Germline CDR1 and CDR2: MGHRA and YSYEKL. Here the CDR3 reads CASSQLGLLQGGYTF. The CDR3 DNA follows: TGCGCCAGCAGCCAACTGGGGTTGTTACAGGGTGGCTACACCTTC.

The chain carries TRBV6-5 and TRBJ2-7, with TRBD2 as a possible D gene (6 bases). In germline, CDR1 is MNHEY, CDR2 SVGAGI. Trimming pared 2 bases from V and 2 bases from J, leaving 16 bases between. CDR3 length equals 16 residues. In DNA, the CDR3 is TGTGCCAGCAGTTACACGGGAGCAGCCCTAGCCTACGAGCAGTACTTC. This translates into CASSYTGAALAYEQYF.

V is TRBV7-9 and J is TRBJ2-5; D ambiguous. The germline gives CDR1 SEHNR, CDR2 FQNEAQ (reference sequence). With 1 base removed from V and 4 bases from J, the gap between germline ends came to 7 bases. This CDR3 contains 13 residues. The CDR3, as DNA: TGTGCCAGCAGCTTAGAACAGCCAGAGACCCAGTACTTC. This translates into CASSLEQPETQYF.

This sequence joins TRBV7-7 and TRBJ2-5; the D is unclear. The germline V gene encodes CDR1 SSHAT and CDR2 FNYEAQ (reference sequence). There are 13 residues in the CDR3. V was trimmed by 5 bases and J by 3 bases, leaving 10 bases between them. The CDR3 protein is CASSPRLKETQYF. As DNA, the CDR3 is TGTGCCAGCAGCCCCCGTTTAAAAGAGACCCAGTACTTC.

The V call is TRBV9, the J call TRBJ2-3, with D possibly TRBD2 on 5 matching bases. The germline V gene has CDR1 SGDLS and CDR2 YYNGEE. This CDR3 contains 14 residues. Trimming stripped 0 bases from V and 4 bases from J, with 9 bases between. CDR3 sequence: CASSVVSSSDTQYF. In nucleotides, the CDR3 is TGTGCCAGCAGCGTAGTCTCTAGCTCAGATACGCAGTATTTT.

This chain connects TRBV27 to TRBJ2-5; no clear D. CDR1 and CDR2 (germline): MNHEY, SMNVEV (reference sequence). With 5 bases removed from V and 4 bases from J, the gap between germline ends came to 8 bases. This CDR3 is 12 amino acids long. CDR3 amino acids: CASSPSRETQYF. The CDR3 nucleotides are TGTGCCAGCAGTCCCTCTCGAGAGACCCAGTACTTC.

V and J are TRBV10-3 and TRBJ2-5; TRBD2 is a possible D gene (5 bases). With 2 bases removed from V and 3 bases from J, the gap between germline ends came to 7 bases. This CDR3 comprises 13 residues. The germline V gene has CDR1 ENHRY and CDR2 SYGVKD. The CDR3 sequence is CAISEGGEETQYF. The CDR3 DNA sequence: TGTGCCATCAGTGAGGGAGGTGAAGAGACCCAGTACTTC.

The V gene is TRBV4-2, the J gene TRBJ2-1; 11 nucleotides line up with TRBD2. This CDR3 spans 16 amino acids. V shed 3 bases, J shed 5 bases, and the junction held 6 bases outside the gene matches. Germline V gene lookup returns CDR1 LGHNA and CDR2 YNFKEQ. CDR3 sequence (DNA): TGTGCCAGCAGCCAGCCGGGACTAGCGGAGAACAATGAGCAGTTCTTC. Translation: CASSQPGLAENNEQFF.

The chain's CDR3 is CAWRVDSYEQYF. In DNA, the CDR3 is TGTGCCTGGAGGGTAGACTCCTACGAGCAGTACTTC. The chain joins TRBV30 to TRBJ2-7; D gene unclear. This CDR3 spans 12 amino acids. Per germline, CDR1 GTSNPN and CDR2 SVGIG (reference sequence). Trimming took 3 bases from V and 0 from J, leaving 6 bases between them.

The chain carries TRBV5-1 and TRBJ1-4, with unresolved D. The CDR3 consists of 14 residues. CDR1 SGHRS and CDR2 YFSETQ come from the germline V gene. V dropped 0 bases and J dropped 0 bases, with 3 bases sitting between them. CDR3 amino acids: CASSLATTNEKLFF. The CDR3 DNA follows: TGCGCCAGCAGCTTGGCAACAACTAATGAAAAACTGTTTTTT. The full variable domain, with the rest looked up from reference TRBV5-1 and TRBJ1-4, is KAGVTQTPRYLIKTRGQQVTLSCSPISGHRSVSWYQQTPGQGLQFLFEYFSETQRNKGNFPGRFSGRQFSNSRSEMNVSTLELGDSALYLCASSLATTNEKLFFGSGTQLSVL.

This clone was counted once. V gene TRBV9 combines with J gene TRBJ2-5; 8 bases align to TRBD2. V trimming: 2 bases; J trimming: 2 bases; junction bases outside the gene matches: 5. The germline gives CDR1 SGDLS, CDR2 YYNGEE. CDR3 length equals 15 residues. CDR3 bases: TGTGCCAGCAGCGTCTTTAGCGGGGCGCAAGAGACCCAGTACTTC. Its protein product is CASSVFSGAQETQYF.

The rearrangement links TRBV4-2 to TRBJ1-5, with no clear D. Between the trimmed V and J ends, which lost 1 base and 8 bases, there was a span of 9 bases. The CDR3 is 13 residues long. Germline assignment: CDR1 LGHNA and CDR2 YNFKEQ. The CDR3 protein is CASSQAKLEPQHF. For the CDR3, the DNA is TGTGCCAGCAGCCAAGCTAAGTTGGAGCCCCAGCATTTT.

The chain joins TRBV19 to TRBJ1-6; TRBD1 is a possible D gene (6 bases). Trimming cost V 6 bases and J 4 bases, with 16 bases left between them. Germline CDR1 LNHDA, CDR2 SQIVND (reference sequence). The CDR3 totals 16 residues. The CDR3 sequence: CASSPTRQVYNSPLHF. The CDR3 nucleotides are TGTGCCAGTAGCCCAACCAGACAGGTGTATAATTCACCCCTCCACTTT.

The chain carries TRBV9 and TRBJ2-3, with D tentatively TRBD2 (5 bases). Germline V gene data show CDR1 as SGDLS and CDR2 as YYNGEE. The CDR3 loop spans 14 amino acids. The V end lost 1 base, the J end lost 4 bases, and 10 bases lay between the germline ends. The CDR3, as DNA: TGTGCCAGCAGCGTACGGGGTAATTCAGATACGCAGTATTTT. It codes for CASSVRGNSDTQYF. Based on the CDR3 plus reference TRBV9 and TRBJ2-3, the full variable domain is DSGVTQTPKHLITATGQRVTLRCSPRSGDLSVYWYQQSLDQGLQFLIQYYNGEERAKGNILERFSAQQFPDLHSELNLSSLELGDSALYFCASSVRGNSDTQYFGPGTRLTVL.

The V call is TRBV6-5, the J call TRBJ2-5; D may be TRBD2 (6 bases). The J call may not be correct, given that the DNA end is closer to TRBJ2-7. The CDR3 is made up of 14 amino acids. From germline, CDR1 is MNHEY and CDR2 SVGAGI. CDR3 protein: CASSLAGLPYEQYF. DNA of the CDR3: TGTGCCAGCAGTCTCGCGGGATTGCCCTACGAGCAGTACTTC.

The chain links TRBV10-3 to TRBJ2-3; TRBD2 agrees at 10 bases. Germline values: CDR1 ENHRY, CDR2 SYGVKD. CDR3 length equals 16 residues. V lost 0 bases to trimming and J lost 4 bases; unmatched junction nucleotides: 4. The CDR3 reads CAISESQREGPDTQYF. CDR3 nucleotides: TGTGCCATCAGTGAGTCCCAGCGGGAGGGCCCAGATACGCAGTATTTT.

The table lists this clone with a count of one. The rearrangement joins TRBV30 to TRBJ1-6; 12 nucleotides align to TRBD1. The CDR3 runs to 16 residues. CDR1 GTSNPN and CDR2 SVGIG come from the germline V gene (reference sequence). The V segment lost 2 bases and the J segment 9 bases; nucleotides outside the gene matches: 8. In DNA, the CDR3 is TGTGCCTGGAGTACCTTCCGGGACAGGGGGCTTTCACCCCTCCACTTT. Translated: CAWSTFRDRGLSPLHF. The full variable domain, with the rest looked up from reference TRBV30 and TRBJ1-6, is SQTIHQWPATLVQPVGSPLSLECTVEGTSNPNLYWYRQAAGRGLQLLFYSVGIGQISSEVPQNLSASRPQDRQFILSSKKLLLSDSGFYLCAWSTFRDRGLSPLHFGNGTRLTVT.

V gene TRBV9 combines with J gene TRBJ2-3, with 10 bases matching TRBD2. CDR1 and CDR2 (germline): SGDLS, YYNGEE. After removal of 3 bases from V and 3 bases from J, the junction contained 10 bases not matched to a gene. The CDR3 length is 17 residues. The CDR3 region has the DNA TGTGCCAGCAGCGACGACTCTAGCGGGAGAAGTACAGATACGCAGTATTTT. Its protein product is CASSDDSSGRSTDTQYF.

The chain uses TRBV4-2 and TRBJ2-3, with D perhaps matching TRBD2 (6 bases). V dropped 4 bases and J dropped 0 bases, with 14 bases sitting between them. The CDR3 loop spans 16 amino acids. Germline CDR1 reads LGHNA; CDR2 reads YNFKEQ. CDR3 DNA sequence: TGTGCCAGCAGCCCTCTTAGCGGTACTAGCACAGATACGCAGTATTTT. Translating gives CASSPLSGTSTDTQYF.

A word on this clone: One end of the junction is discordant with germline, which a read error may explain. The chain employs TRBV4-3 and TRBJ2-3; 7 positions agree with TRBD2. This CDR3 has 16 amino acids. Germline loops: CDR1 LGHNA, CDR2 YSLEER. CDR3 loop: CVSSQLADASTDTQYF. The CDR3 region has the DNA TGCGTCAGCAGCCAGCTAGCGGACGCTAGCACAGATACGCAGTATTTT.

The J gene is TRBJ2-1, the V gene TRBV11-3, with TRBD2 identical over 8 bases. This CDR3 comprises 15 residues. V lost 4 bases to trimming and J lost 6 bases; unmatched junction nucleotides: 8. Germline assignment: CDR1 SGHNT and CDR2 YENEEA. CDR3 sequence (DNA): TGTGCCAGCAGCTACGGGACTAGTACCCTCAATGAGCAGTTCTTC. Protein product: CASSYGTSTLNEQFF.

The sample holds one count of this clone. The chain carries TRBV10-3 and TRBJ1-5; 7 nucleotides match TRBD1. The junction had 8 bases not matched to a gene; V was cut back by 8 bases and J by 4 bases. Germline loops: CDR1 ENHRY, CDR2 SYGVKD. This CDR3 is built from 14 residues. The CDR3 DNA reads as TGTGCCATCCGACAGGGTGGGGTTAATCAGCCCCAGCATTTT. The encoded protein is CAIRQGGVNQPQHF.

V and J are TRBV10-3 and TRBJ2-2, with TRBD2 matching 14 bases. The V and J ends lost 6 bases and 1 base, in that order; junction bases with no gene match: 1. CDR1 and CDR2 from the germline V gene are ENHRY and SYGVKD. The CDR3 sequence is 16 residues long. The CDR3 DNA follows: TGTGCCATCAGGACTAGCGGGGGGGGGAACACCGGGGAGCTGTTTTTT. This codes for CAIRTSGGGNTGELFF.

For the CDR3, the DNA is TGTGCCAGCAGCTCCACCCGGGAGGCTAACTATGGCTACACCTTC. Translating gives CASSSTREANYGYTF. The gene calls are TRBV7-9 and TRBJ1-2, with D unresolved. Germline assignment: CDR1 SEHNR and CDR2 FQNEAQ (reference sequence). V was pared by 4 bases and J by 0 bases, with 12 bases between. The CDR3 runs 15 residues.